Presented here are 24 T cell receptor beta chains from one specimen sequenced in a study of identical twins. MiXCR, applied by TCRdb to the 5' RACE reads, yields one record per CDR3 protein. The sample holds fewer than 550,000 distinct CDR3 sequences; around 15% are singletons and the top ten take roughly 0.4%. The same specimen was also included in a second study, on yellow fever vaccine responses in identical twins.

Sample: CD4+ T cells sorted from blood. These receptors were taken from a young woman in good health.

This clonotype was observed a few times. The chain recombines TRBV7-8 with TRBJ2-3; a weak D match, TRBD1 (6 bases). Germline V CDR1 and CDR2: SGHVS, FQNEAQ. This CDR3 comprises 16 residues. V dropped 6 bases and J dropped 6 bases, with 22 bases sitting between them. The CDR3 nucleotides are TGTGCCAGCAGGACGAGAAGACAGGTGGCATACGATACGCAGTATTTT. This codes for CASRTRRQVAYDTQYF.

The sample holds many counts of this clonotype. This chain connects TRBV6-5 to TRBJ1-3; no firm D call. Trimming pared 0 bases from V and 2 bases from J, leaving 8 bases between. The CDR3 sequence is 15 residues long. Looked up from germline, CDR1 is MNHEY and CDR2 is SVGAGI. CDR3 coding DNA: TGTGCCAGCAGTTACTCTACCGGGACTGGAAACACCATATATTTT. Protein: CASSYSTGTGNTIYF.

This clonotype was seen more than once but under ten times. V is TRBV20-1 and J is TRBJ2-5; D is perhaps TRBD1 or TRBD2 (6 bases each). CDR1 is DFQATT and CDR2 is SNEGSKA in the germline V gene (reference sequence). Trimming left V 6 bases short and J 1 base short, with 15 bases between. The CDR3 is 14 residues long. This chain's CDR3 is CSAPGGGLQETQYF. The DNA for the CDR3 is TGCAGTGCCCCAGGTGGGGGGCTCCAAGAGACCCAGTACTTC.

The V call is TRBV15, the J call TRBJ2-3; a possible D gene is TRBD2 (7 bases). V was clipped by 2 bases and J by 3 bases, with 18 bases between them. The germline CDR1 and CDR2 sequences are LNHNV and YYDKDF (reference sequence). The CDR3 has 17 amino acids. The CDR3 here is CATSRLIKGGATDTQYF. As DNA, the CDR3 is TGTGCCACCAGCAGACTAATCAAGGGGGGGGCTACAGATACGCAGTATTTT.

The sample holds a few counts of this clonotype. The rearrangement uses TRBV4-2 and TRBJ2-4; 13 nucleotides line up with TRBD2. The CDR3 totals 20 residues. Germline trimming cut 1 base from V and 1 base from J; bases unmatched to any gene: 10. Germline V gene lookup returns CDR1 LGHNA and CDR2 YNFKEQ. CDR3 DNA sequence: TGTGCCAGCAGCCAAGTTCAACTAGCGGGGGGGCATGCGGCCAAAAACATTCAGTACTTC. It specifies CASSQVQLAGGHAAKNIQYF.

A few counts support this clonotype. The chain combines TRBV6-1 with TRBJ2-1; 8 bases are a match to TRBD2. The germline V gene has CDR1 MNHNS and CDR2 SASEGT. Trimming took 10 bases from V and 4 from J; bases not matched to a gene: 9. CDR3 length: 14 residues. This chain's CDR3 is CATKLAVGYNEQFF. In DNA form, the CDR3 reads TGTGCCACAAAACTAGCGGTCGGGTACAATGAGCAGTTCTTC.

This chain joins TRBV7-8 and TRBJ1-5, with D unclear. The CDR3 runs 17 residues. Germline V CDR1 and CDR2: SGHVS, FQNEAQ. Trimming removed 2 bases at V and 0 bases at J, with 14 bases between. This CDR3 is CASSLRTVTTSNQPQHF. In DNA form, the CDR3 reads TGTGCCAGCAGCTTACGGACGGTTACCACTAGCAATCAGCCCCAGCATTTT.

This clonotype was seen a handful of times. The CDR3 region has the DNA TGTGCCAGCAGTTGGGGGGGGCCAGCTATAAACACCGGGGAGCTGTTTTTT. Its translation: CASSWGGPAINTGELFF. This chain connects TRBV2 to TRBJ2-2; a weak D match, TRBD2 (7 bases). Trimming removed 5 bases from V and 2 bases from J, with 18 bases in between. The CDR3 is 17 residues long. Germline V gene data show CDR1 as SNHLY and CDR2 as FYNNEI.

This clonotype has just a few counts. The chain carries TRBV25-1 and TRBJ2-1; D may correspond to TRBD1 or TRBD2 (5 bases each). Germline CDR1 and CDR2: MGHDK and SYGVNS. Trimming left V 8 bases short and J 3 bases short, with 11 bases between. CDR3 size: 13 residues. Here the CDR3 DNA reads TGTGCCAGCTCGGGACGATTCTACAATGAGCAGTTCTTC. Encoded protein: CASSGRFYNEQFF.

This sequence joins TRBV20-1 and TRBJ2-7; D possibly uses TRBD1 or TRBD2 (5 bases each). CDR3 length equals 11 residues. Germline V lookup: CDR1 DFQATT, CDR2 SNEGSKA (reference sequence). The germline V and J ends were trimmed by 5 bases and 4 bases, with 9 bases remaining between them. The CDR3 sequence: CSAGDLYEQYV. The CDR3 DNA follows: TGCAGTGCTGGGGACCTATACGAGCAGTACGTC.

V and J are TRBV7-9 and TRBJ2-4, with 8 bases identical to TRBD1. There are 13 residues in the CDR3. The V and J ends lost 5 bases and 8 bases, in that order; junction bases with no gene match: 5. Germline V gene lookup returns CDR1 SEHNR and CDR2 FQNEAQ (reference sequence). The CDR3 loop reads CASSIGTGYIQYF. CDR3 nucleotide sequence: TGTGCCAGCAGCATTGGGACAGGTTACATTCAGTACTTC.

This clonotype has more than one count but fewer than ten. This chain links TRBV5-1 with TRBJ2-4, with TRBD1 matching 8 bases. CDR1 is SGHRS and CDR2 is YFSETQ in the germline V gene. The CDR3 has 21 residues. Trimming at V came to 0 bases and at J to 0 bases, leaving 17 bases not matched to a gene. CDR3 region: CASSLALGQGRDQLAKNIQYF. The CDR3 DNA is TGCGCCAGCAGCTTGGCACTAGGACAGGGAAGGGACCAACTAGCCAAAAACATTCAGTACTTC.

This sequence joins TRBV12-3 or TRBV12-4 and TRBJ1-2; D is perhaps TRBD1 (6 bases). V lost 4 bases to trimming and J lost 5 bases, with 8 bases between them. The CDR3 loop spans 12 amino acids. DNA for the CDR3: TGTGCCAGCAGTTACAGGGTTTATGGCTACACCTTC. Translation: CASSYRVYGYTF.

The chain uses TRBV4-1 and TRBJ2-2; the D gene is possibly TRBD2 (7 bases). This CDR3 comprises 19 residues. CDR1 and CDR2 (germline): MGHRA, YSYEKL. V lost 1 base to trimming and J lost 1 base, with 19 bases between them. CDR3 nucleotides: TGCGCCAGCAGCCAAGGGGGGCCTCTTGGCGGGAGGAACACCGGGGAGCTGTTTTTT. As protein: CASSQGGPLGGRNTGELFF.

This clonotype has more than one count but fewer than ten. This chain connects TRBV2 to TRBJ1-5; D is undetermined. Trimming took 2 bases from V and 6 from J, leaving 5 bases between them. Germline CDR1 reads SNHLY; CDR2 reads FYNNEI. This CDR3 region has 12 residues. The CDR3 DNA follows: TGTGCCAGCAGTGAATACGGTCAGCCCCAGCATTTT. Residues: CASSEYGQPQHF.

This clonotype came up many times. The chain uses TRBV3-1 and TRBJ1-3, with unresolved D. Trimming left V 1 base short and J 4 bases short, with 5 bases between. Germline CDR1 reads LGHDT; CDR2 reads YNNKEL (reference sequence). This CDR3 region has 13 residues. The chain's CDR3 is CASSQGGGNTIYF. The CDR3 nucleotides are TGTGCCAGCAGCCAAGGAGGGGGAAACACCATATATTTT.

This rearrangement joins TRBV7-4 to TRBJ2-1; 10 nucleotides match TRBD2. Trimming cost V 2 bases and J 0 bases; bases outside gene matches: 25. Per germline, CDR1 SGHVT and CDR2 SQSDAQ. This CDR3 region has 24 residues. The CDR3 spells CASSLLSPPGLAVVPLSSYNEQFF. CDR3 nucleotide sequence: TGTGCCAGCAGCTTACTATCCCCCCCTGGACTAGCGGTAGTTCCCCTTAGCTCCTACAATGAGCAGTTCTTC.

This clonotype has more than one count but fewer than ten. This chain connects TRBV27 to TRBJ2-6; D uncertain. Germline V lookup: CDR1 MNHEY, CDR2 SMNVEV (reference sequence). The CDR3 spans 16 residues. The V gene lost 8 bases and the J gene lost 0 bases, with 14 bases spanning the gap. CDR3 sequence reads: CASRGGVHSGANVLTF. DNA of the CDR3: TGTGCCAGCCGCGGTGGGGTGCACTCTGGGGCCAACGTCCTGACTTTC. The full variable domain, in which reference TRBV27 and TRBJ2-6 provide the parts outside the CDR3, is EAQVTQNPRYLITVTGKKLTVTCSQNMNHEYMSWYRQDPGLGLRQIYYSMNVEVTDKGDVPEGYKVSRKEKRNFPLILESPSPNQTSLYFCASRGGVHSGANVLTFGAGSRLTVL.

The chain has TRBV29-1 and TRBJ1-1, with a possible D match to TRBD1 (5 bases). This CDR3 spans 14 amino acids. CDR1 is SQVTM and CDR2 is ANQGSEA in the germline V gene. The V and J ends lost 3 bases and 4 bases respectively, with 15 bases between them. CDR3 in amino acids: CSVEGDIRGTEAFF. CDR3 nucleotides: TGCAGCGTTGAGGGCGACATAAGGGGCACTGAAGCTTTCTTT.

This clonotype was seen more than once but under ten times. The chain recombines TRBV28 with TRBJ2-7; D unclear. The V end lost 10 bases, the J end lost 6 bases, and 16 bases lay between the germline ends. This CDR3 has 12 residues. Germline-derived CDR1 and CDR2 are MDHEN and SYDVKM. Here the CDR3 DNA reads TGTGCCACAACGGCTATAGGCCTCGAGCAGTACTTC. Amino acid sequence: CATTAIGLEQYF.

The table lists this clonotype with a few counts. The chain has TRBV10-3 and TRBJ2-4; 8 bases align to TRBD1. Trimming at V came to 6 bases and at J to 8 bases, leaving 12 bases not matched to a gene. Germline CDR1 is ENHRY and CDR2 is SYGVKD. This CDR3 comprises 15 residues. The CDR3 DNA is TGTGCCATCAGGTCGGACAGGGCGGGGATGGACATTCAGTACTTC. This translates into CAIRSDRAGMDIQYF.

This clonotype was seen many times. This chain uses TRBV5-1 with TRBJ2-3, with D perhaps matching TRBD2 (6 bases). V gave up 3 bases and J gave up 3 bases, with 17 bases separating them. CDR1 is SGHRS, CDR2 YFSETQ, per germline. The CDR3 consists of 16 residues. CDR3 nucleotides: TGCGCCAGCAGCTCGCGGACATTGGGGGGAACAGATACGCAGTATTTT. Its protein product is CASSSRTLGGTDTQYF. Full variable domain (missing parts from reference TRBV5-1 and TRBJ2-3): KAGVTQTPRYLIKTRGQQVTLSCSPISGHRSVSWYQQTPGQGLQFLFEYFSETQRNKGNFPGRFSGRQFSNSRSEMNVSTLELGDSALYLCASSSRTLGGTDTQYFGPGTRLTVL.

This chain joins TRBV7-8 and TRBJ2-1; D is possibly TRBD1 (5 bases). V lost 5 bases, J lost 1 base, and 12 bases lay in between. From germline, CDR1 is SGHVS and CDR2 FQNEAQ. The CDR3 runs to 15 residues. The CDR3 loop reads CASSPDRNSYNEQFF. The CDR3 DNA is TGTGCCAGCAGCCCCGACAGAAATTCCTACAATGAGCAGTTCTTC.

The CDR3 protein is CASSLVLASSYNEQFF. The CDR3 coding sequence is TGCGCCAGCAGCTTGGTTCTAGCAAGCTCCTACAATGAGCAGTTCTTC. J is TRBJ2-1 and V is TRBV5-1; tentatively, D is TRBD2 (5 bases). The V and J ends lost 0 bases and 0 bases respectively, with 10 bases between them. The CDR3 has 16 amino acids. CDR1 is SGHRS and CDR2 is YFSETQ in the germline V gene.